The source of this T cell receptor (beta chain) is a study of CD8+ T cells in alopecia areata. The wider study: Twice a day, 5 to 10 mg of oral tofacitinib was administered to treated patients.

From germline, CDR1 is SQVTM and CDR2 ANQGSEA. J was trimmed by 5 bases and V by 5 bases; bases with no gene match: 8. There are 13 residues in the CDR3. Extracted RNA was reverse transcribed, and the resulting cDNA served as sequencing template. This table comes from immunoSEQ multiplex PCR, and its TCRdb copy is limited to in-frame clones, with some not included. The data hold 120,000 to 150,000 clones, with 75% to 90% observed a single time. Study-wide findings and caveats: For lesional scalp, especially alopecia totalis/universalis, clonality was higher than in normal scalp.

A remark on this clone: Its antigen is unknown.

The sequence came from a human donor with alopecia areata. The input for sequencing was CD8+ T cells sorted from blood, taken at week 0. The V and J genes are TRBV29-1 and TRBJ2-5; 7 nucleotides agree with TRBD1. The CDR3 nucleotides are TGCAGCGTTTCCCCGACAGGGATGGAGACCCAGTACTTC. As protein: CSVSPTGMETQYF.